What follows are 17 T cell receptor beta chains derived from one specimen sequenced in a study of T cells of healthy individuals. TCRdb reprocessed the 5' RACE reads with MiXCR, giving one entry per CDR3 protein. This sample has 50,000 to 55,000 distinct CDR3 sequences, with roughly 14% found just once. Every receptor here comes from a human donor in good health.

There are many counts of this clonotype. The chain employs TRBV10-2 and TRBJ1-4; D remains ambiguous. Trimming cost V 1 base and J 0 bases, with 12 bases left between them. CDR1 is WSHSY and CDR2 is SAAADI in the germline V gene. The CDR3 is 17 amino acids. The CDR3 DNA reads as TGCGCCAGCAGTGAGTGGCGAGGGTTTGCAACTAATGAAAAACTGTTTTTT. Its translation: CASSEWRGFATNEKLFF.

The chain couples TRBV7-2 to TRBJ2-3; 10 nucleotides align to TRBD2. V was clipped by 4 bases and J by 4 bases; unmatched bases: 20. Germline CDR1 reads SGHTA; CDR2 reads FQGNSA. The CDR3 has 20 amino acids. CDR3 protein: CASSSTTSGGAVTIPDTQYF. The CDR3 DNA sequence: TGTGCCAGCAGCTCCACTACCAGCGGGGGGGCAGTAACTATCCCAGATACGCAGTATTTT.

The rearrangement joins TRBV7-2 to TRBJ1-5; TRBD1 is a possible D gene (5 bases). Trimming shortened V by 6 bases and J by 1 base, and 10 bases separated the two germline ends. This CDR3 comprises 14 residues. The germline V gene encodes CDR1 SGHTA and CDR2 FQGNSA. The CDR3 sequence: CASSLQASNQPQHF. CDR3 bases: TGTGCCAGCAGTTTACAGGCCAGCAATCAGCCCCAGCATTTT.

Notes on this clonotype: This may come from a read error, since a much larger clone is one base off. The genes are TRBV24-1 and TRBJ2-7; D not certain. V lost 1 base to trimming and J lost 7 bases, with 10 bases between them. Germline CDR1 KGHDR, CDR2 SFDVKD. CDR3 length: 13 residues. The chain's CDR3 is CATSDLAGVEQYF. The CDR3 DNA follows: TGTGCCACCAGTGATTTAGCAGGAGTGGAGCAGTACTTC.

This clonotype appeared many times. The chain has TRBV29-1 and TRBJ1-2, with D uncertain. Per germline, CDR1 SQVTM and CDR2 ANQGSEA. CDR3 size: 11 residues. V was shortened by 3 bases and J by 2 bases, with 4 bases between the two germline ends. This CDR3 reads CSVEPNYGYTF. The CDR3 DNA sequence: TGCAGCGTTGAGCCGAACTATGGCTACACCTTC. The complete variable domain, with remaining parts taken from reference TRBV29-1 and TRBJ1-2, reads SAVISQKPSRDICQRGTSLTIQCQVDSQVTMMFWYRQQPGQSLTLIATANQGSEATYESGFVIDKFPISRPNLTFSTLTVSNMSPEDSSIYLCSVEPNYGYTFGSGTRLTVV.

This clonotype was observed a single time. The CDR3 spells CSVDHGQTNTDTQYF. CDR3 coding DNA: TGCAGCGTTGACCACGGACAGACGAACACAGATACGCAGTATTTT. This sequence joins TRBV29-1 and TRBJ2-3; maybe TRBD1 (6 bases). Looked up from germline, CDR1 is SQVTM and CDR2 is ANQGSEA. Trimming stripped 3 bases from V and 2 bases from J, with 15 bases between. This CDR3 contains 15 residues.

In its sample, this clonotype was seen a few times. The chain recombines TRBV6-5 with TRBJ2-3, with D perhaps TRBD1 (6 bases). The CDR3 runs to 13 residues. V lost 4 bases and J 6 bases, leaving 11 bases between the germline ends. CDR1 is MNHEY, CDR2 SVGAGI, per germline. CDR3 in DNA: TGTGCCAGCAGTTTTATTCAGGGGGATACGCAGTATTTT. It yields the protein CASSFIQGDTQYF.

This clonotype turned up a few times. V and J are TRBV5-1 and TRBJ1-2; D ambiguous. CDR1 is SGHRS and CDR2 is YFSETQ in the germline V gene. The CDR3 sequence is 13 residues long. Trimming shortened V by 3 bases and J by 4 bases, and 10 bases separated the two germline ends. CDR3 DNA: TGCGCCAGCAGCTGGGAGCGTTCCTATGGCTACACCTTC. Its translation: CASSWERSYGYTF.

The V call is TRBV3-1, the J call TRBJ2-1; 12 bases agree with TRBD2. V lost 9 bases, J lost 2 bases, and 2 bases stayed unmatched. The germline V gene has CDR1 LGHDT and CDR2 YNNKEL (reference sequence). The length of the CDR3 is 14 residues. CDR3 residues: CASSSGGAYNEQFF. The CDR3 bases are TGTGCCAGTTCTAGCGGGGGGGCCTACAATGAGCAGTTCTTC.

In its sample, this clonotype was seen many times. This chain joins TRBV20-1 and TRBJ2-1, with D perhaps TRBD2 (5 bases). The CDR3 spans 10 residues. V was clipped by 5 bases and J by 13 bases, with 12 bases between them. Germline V gene data show CDR1 as DFQATT and CDR2 as SNEGSKA (reference sequence). The CDR3 here is CSAPTRTQFF. As DNA, the CDR3 is TGCAGTGCTCCTACTAGAACCCAGTTCTTC.

There are a few counts of this clonotype. The rearrangement uses TRBV5-1 and TRBJ2-3; D is uncertain. This CDR3 has 15 amino acids. V lost 3 bases and J 1 base, leaving 12 bases between the germline ends. Per the germline V gene, CDR1 is SGHRS and CDR2 is YFSETQ. The CDR3 region has the DNA TGCGCCAGCAGCTATAGTAACCGGGGCACAGATACGCAGTATTTT. Residues: CASSYSNRGTDTQYF.

This rearrangement joins TRBV30 to TRBJ2-5; TRBD2 matches 12 bases. The CDR3 extends over 16 amino acids. Germline V gives CDR1 GTSNPN, CDR2 SVGIG (reference sequence). Trimming at V came to 3 bases and at J to 7 bases, leaving 12 bases not matched to a gene. The DNA of the CDR3 is TGTGCCTGGAGAACCGCGACTAGCGGGAGAGGAGGGACCCAGTACTTC. The encoded protein is CAWRTATSGRGGTQYF.

This clonotype was detected a few times. The gene calls are TRBV4-3 and TRBJ1-6; 9 bases fit TRBD1. V lost 2 bases to trimming and J lost 7 bases; unmatched junction nucleotides: 3. Germline values: CDR1 LGHNA, CDR2 YSLEER. The CDR3 length is 15 residues. DNA of the CDR3: TGCGCCAGCAGCCAATCCGGGACAGGGAATTCACCCCTCCACTTT. Translated, it gives CASSQSGTGNSPLHF.

This clonotype was seen at least ten times. The V gene is TRBV7-2, the J gene TRBJ1-5; 9 bases line up with TRBD1. This CDR3 is 15 amino acids long. The germline CDR1 and CDR2 sequences are SGHTA and FQGNSA. V trimming: 2 bases; J trimming: 6 bases; junction bases outside the gene matches: 5. The CDR3 here is CASSLMTGGRQPQHF. DNA of the CDR3: TGTGCCAGCAGCTTAATGACAGGGGGGCGTCAGCCCCAGCATTTT.

This clonotype turned up a few times. The chain is built from TRBV7-2 and TRBJ1-2, with D perhaps TRBD1 (5 bases). Germline V CDR1 and CDR2: SGHTA, FQGNSA. V lost 5 bases, J lost 4 bases, and 20 bases lay in between. This CDR3 is 16 amino acids long. CDR3 in DNA: TGTGCCAGCAGCGAACGGATGGGACGGACCATCTATGGCTACACCTTC. Translation gives CASSERMGRTIYGYTF.

There are many counts of this clonotype. The chain is built from TRBV11-2 and TRBJ2-3; tentative D call: TRBD2 (5 bases). The CDR3 has 13 amino acids. V was shortened by 1 base and J by 3 bases, with 5 bases between the two germline ends. CDR1 and CDR2 from the germline V gene are SGHAT and FQNNGV. The CDR3 protein is CASSLAGTDTQYF. CDR3 coding DNA: TGTGCCAGCAGCTTAGCGGGGACAGATACGCAGTATTTT.

The chain links TRBV20-1 to TRBJ1-5; D is unresolved. Germline V gene lookup returns CDR1 DFQATT and CDR2 SNEGSKA (reference sequence). This CDR3 is 14 amino acids long. V shed 6 bases and J shed 2 bases, with 14 bases lying between them. The chain's CDR3 is CSAADSFRNQPQHF. The CDR3 DNA sequence: TGCAGTGCGGCCGACTCGTTCCGCAATCAGCCCCAGCATTTT.